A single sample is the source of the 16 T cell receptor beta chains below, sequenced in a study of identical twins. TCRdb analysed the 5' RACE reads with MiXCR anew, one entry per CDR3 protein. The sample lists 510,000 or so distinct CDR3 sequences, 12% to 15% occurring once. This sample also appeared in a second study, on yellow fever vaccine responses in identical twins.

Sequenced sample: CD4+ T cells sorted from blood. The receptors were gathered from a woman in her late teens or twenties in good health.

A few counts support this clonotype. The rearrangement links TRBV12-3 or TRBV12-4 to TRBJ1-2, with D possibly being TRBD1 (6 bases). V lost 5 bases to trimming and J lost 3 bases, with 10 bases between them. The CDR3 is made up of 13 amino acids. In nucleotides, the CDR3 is TGTGCCAGCAGTCAGGGGAGTCACTATGGCTACACCTTC. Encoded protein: CASSQGSHYGYTF.

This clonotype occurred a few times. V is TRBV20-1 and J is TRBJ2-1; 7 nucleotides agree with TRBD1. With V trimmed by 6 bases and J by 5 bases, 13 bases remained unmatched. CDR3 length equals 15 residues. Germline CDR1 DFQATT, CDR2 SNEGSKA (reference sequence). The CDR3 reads CSALRIGDSNNEQFF. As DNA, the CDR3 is TGCAGTGCCTTAAGGATCGGGGACAGTAACAATGAGCAGTTCTTC.

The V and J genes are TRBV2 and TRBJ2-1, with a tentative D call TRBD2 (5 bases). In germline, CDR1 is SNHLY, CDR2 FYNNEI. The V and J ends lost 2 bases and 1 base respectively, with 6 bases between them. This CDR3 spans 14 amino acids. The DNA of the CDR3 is TGTGCCAGCAGTGAACAGCGGTCCTACAATGAGCAGTTCTTC. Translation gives CASSEQRSYNEQFF.

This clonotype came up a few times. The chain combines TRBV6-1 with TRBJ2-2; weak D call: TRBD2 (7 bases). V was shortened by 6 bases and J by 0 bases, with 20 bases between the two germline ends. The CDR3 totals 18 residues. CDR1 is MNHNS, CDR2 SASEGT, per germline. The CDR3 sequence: CASRPILGGDPNTGELFF. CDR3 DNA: TGTGCCAGCAGACCAATCCTAGGGGGGGATCCGAACACCGGGGAGCTGTTTTTT.

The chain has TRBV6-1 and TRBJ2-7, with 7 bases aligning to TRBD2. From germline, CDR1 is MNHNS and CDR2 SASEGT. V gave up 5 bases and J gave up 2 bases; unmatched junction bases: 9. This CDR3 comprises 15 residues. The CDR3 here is CASSPMSGLAYEQYF. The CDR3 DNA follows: TGTGCCAGCAGTCCGATGTCTGGACTAGCCTACGAGCAGTACTTC.

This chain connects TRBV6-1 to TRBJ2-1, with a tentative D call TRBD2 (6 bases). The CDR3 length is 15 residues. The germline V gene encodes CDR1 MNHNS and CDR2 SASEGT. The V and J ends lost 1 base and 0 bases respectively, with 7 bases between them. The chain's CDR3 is CASSEEAGSYNEQFF. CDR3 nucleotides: TGTGCCAGCAGTGAAGAAGCGGGCTCCTACAATGAGCAGTTCTTC.

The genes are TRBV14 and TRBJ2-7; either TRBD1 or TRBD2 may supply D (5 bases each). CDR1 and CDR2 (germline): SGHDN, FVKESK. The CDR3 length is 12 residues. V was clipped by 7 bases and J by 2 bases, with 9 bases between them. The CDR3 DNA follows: TGTGCCAGCAAGGGGACGACCTACGAGCAGTACTTC. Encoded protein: CASKGTTYEQYF.

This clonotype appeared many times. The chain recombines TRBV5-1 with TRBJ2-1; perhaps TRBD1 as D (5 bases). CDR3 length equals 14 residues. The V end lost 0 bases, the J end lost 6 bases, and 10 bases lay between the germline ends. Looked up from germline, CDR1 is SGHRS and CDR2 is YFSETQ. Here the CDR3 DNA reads TGCGCCAGCAGCTTGGGCAGGGCTAGCAATGAGCAGTTCTTC. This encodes CASSLGRASNEQFF.

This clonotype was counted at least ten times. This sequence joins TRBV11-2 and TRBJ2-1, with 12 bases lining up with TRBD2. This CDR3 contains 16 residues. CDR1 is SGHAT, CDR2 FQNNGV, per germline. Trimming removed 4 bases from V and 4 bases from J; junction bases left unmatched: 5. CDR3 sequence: CASSSGLAGMYNEQFF. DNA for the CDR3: TGTGCCAGCAGCTCAGGACTAGCGGGAATGTACAATGAGCAGTTCTTC.

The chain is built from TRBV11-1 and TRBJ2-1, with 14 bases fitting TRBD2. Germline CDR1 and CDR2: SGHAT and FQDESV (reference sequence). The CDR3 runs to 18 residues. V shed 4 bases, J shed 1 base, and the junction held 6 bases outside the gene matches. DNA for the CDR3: TGTGCCAGCAGCTATGGGACTAGCGGGAGTTCTTCCTACAATGAGCAGTTCTTC. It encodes CASSYGTSGSSSYNEQFF.

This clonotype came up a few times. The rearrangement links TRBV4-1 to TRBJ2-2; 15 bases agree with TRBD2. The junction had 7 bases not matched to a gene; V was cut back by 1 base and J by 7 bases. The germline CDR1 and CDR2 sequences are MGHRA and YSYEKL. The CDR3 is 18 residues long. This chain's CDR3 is CASSQVGTSGRFGGELFF. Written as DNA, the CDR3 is TGCGCCAGCAGCCAAGTAGGGACTAGCGGGAGGTTTGGCGGGGAGCTGTTTTTT.

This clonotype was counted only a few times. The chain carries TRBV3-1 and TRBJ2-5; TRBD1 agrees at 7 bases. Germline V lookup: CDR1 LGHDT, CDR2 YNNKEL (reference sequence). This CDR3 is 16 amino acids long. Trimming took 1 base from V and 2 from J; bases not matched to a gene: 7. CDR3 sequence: CASSQVFGTAQETQYF. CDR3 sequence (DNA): TGTGCCAGCAGCCAAGTATTTGGGACAGCTCAAGAGACCCAGTACTTC.

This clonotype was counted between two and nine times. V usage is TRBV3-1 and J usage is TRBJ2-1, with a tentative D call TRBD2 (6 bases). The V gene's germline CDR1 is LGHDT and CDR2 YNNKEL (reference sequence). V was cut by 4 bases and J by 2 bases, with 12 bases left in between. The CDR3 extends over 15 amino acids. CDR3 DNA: TGTGCCAGCAGCCTGCTGATAGCGGCCTACAATGAGCAGTTCTTC. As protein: CASSLLIAAYNEQFF.

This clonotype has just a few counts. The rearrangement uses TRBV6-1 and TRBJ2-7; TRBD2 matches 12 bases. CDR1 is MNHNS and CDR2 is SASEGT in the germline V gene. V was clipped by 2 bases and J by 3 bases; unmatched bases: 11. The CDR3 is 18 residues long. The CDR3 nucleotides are TGTGCCAGCAGTGAACCAGGACTAGCGGGACCGTCGGGCTACGAGCAGTACTTC. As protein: CASSEPGLAGPSGYEQYF.

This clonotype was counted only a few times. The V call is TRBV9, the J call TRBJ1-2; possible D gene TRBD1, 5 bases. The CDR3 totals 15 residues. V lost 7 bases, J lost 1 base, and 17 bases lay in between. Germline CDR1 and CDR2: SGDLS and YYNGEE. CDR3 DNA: TGTGCCAGCGGGGCCGGCGTGGCGTTTAACTATGGCTACACCTTC. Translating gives CASGAGVAFNYGYTF.

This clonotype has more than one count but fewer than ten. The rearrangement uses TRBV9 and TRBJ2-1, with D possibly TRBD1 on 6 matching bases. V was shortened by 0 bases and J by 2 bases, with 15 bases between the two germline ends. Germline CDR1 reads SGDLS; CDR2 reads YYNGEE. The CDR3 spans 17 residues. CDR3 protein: CASSVGGGGEAYNEQFF. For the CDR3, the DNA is TGTGCCAGCAGCGTAGGAGGGGGTGGCGAGGCCTACAATGAGCAGTTCTTC. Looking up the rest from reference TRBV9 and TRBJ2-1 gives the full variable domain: DSGVTQTPKHLITATGQRVTLRCSPRSGDLSVYWYQQSLDQGLQFLIQYYNGEERAKGNILERFSAQQFPDLHSELNLSSLELGDSALYFCASSVGGGGEAYNEQFFGPGTRLTVL.